The entry that follows covers one TCR beta chain sequence. This sample was taken from a study of blood T cell repertoires in COVID-19. Seattle researchers signed up patients amid active infection and tracked them longitudinally. Source study methods: Cell counts per sample came from amplifying reference gene primers. The assay was immunoSEQ multiplex PCR, and TCRdb's table has in-frame clones only and misses some. V, J and clone size derive from that table, while D and trimming were established from the DNA sequence. The sample includes approximately 110,000 clones, 80% to 95% of them seen just once. The germline V gene encodes CDR1 SGHRS and CDR2 YFSETQ. Unmatched junction bases numbered 3, after V lost 1 base and J lost 5 bases. The CDR3 covers 16 residues.

The sequencing sample was made of peripheral blood. The rearrangement uses TRBV5-1 and TRBJ2-3; TRBD2 aligns across 14 bases. The receptor was isolated from a man over 45 with COVID-19, enrolled during active disease. The CDR3 DNA sequence: TGCGCCAGCAGCTTGCAGGGACTAGCGGGAGTAGATACGCAGTATTTT. Its translation: CASSLQGLAGVDTQYF.